This section outlines one TCR beta chain sequence together with its context. The assay was immunoSEQ multiplex PCR, and TCRdb's table has in-frame clones only and misses some. Here the sample spans over 90,000 clones, 86% being singletons. The data were taken from a study of blood T cell repertoires in COVID-19. The CDR3 sequence is 15 residues long. J gave up 4 bases and V 4 bases, and 7 bases lay outside the gene matches. In germline, CDR1 is SGHDT, CDR2 YYEEEE. The V gene is TRBV5-6, the J gene TRBJ1-2, with 10 nucleotides matching TRBD1. This TCR was recovered from a woman between 55 and 75 years old in a cohort sampled during active or convalescent COVID-19. The sample comprised peripheral blood. DNA of the CDR3: TGTGCCAGCAGCCCCGGGACAGGGGTCTTCTATGGCTACACCTTC. This encodes CASSPGTGVFYGYTF.